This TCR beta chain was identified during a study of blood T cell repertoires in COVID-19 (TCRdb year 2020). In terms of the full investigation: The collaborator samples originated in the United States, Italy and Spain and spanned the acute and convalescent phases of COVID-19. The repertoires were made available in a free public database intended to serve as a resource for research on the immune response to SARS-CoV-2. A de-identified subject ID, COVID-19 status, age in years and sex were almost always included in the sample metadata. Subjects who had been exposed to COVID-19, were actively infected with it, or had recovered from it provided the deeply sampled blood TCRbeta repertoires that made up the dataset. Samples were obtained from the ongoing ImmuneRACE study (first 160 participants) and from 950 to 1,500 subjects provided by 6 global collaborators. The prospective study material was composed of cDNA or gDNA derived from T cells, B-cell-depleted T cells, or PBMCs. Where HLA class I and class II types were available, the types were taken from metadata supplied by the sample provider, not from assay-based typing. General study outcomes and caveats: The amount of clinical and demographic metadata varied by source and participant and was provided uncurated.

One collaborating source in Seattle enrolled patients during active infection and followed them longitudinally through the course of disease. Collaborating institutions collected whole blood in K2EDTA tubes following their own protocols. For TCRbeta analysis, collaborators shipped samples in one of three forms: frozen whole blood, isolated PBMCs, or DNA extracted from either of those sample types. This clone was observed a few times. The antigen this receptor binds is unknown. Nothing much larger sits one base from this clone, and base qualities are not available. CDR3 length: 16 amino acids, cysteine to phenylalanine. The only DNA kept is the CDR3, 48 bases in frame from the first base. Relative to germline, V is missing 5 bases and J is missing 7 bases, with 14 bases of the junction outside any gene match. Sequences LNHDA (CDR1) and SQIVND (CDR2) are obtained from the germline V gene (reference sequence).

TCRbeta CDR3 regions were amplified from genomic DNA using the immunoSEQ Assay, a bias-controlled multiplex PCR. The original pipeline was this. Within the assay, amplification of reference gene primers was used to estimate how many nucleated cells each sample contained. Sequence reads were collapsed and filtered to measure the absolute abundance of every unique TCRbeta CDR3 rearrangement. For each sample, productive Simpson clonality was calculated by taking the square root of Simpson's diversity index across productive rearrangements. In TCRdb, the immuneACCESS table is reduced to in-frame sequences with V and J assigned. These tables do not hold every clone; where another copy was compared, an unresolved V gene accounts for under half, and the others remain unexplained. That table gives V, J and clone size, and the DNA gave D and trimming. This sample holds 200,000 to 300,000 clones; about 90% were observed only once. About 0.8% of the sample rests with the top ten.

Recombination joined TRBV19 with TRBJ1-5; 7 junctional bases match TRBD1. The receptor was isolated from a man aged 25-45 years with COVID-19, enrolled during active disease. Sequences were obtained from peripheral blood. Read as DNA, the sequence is TGTGCCAGTAGTCTCTCGAACACAGGGGTTAACCAGCCCCAGCATTTT. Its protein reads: CASSLSNTGVNQPQHF.